The clone carrying this T cell receptor beta chain has a handful of counts. These data are taken from a study of T cells in Graves' hyperthyroidism and ophthalmopathy. Using RNA transcripts as the source, TCR beta CDR3 regions were amplified. TCR CDR3 underwent first-round RT-PCR with the HTBI primer set. From the multiplex PCR reads, TCRdb called clonotypes with MiXCR, one entry per CDR3 protein. The sample yields about 500,000 distinct CDR3 sequences, about 16% seen once. The germline V gene has CDR1 SGHDT and CDR2 YYEEEE. V was cut by 2 bases and J by 3 bases, with 15 bases left in between. The length of the CDR3 is 16 residues.

The sequence was collected from a woman in her 30s with Graves' ophthalmopathy. Sequencing input: blood. The chain couples TRBV5-6 to TRBJ2-1; D assignment may be TRBD1 or TRBD2 (5 bases each). This CDR3 is CASSFSGRGFYNEQFF. DNA for the CDR3: TGTGCCAGCAGCTTTTCAGGGAGAGGTTTCTACAATGAGCAGTTCTTC.